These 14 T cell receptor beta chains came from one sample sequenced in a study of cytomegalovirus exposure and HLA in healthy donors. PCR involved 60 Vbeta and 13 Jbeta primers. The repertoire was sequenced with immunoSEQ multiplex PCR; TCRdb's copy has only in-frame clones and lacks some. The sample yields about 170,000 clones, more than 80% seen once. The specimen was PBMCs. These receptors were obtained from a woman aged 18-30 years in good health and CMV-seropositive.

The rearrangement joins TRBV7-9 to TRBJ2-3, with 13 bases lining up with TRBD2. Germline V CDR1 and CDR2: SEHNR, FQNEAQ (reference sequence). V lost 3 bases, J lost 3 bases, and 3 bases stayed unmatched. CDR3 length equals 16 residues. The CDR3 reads CASSFTSGGATDTQYF. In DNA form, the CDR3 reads TGTGCCAGCAGCTTTACTAGCGGGGGGGCAACAGATACGCAGTATTTT.

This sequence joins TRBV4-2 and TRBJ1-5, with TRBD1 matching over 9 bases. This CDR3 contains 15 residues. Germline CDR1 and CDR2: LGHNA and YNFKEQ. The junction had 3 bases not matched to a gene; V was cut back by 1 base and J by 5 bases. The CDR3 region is CASSQADRGDQPQHF. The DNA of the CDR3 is TGTGCCAGCAGCCAAGCCGACAGGGGGGATCAGCCCCAGCATTTT.

CDR3 protein: CASSLARLAGMETQYF. As DNA, the CDR3 is TGCGCCAGCAGCTTGGCCCGGCTAGCGGGGATGGAGACCCAGTACTTC. This chain connects TRBV5-1 to TRBJ2-5; 9 bases line up with TRBD2. CDR1 is SGHRS and CDR2 is YFSETQ in the germline V gene. The CDR3 covers 16 residues. After removal of 0 bases from V and 5 bases from J, the junction contained 8 bases not matched to a gene.

CDR3 sequence reads: CASSLSRTGTSYEQYF. CDR3 DNA sequence: TGCGCCAGCAGCTTGTCCAGGACAGGGACCTCCTACGAGCAGTACTTC. The chain carries TRBV5-1 and TRBJ2-7; TRBD1 matches 8 bases. The CDR3 covers 16 residues. Unmatched junction bases numbered 6, after V lost 1 base and J lost 0 bases. The germline V gene encodes CDR1 SGHRS and CDR2 YFSETQ.

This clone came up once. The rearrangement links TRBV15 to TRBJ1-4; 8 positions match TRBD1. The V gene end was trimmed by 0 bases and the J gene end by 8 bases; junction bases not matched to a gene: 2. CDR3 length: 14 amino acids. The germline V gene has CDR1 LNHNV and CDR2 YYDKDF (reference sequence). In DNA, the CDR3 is TGTGCCACCAGCAGAGATTACAGGGGGGAAAAACTGTTTTTT. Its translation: CATSRDYRGEKLFF.

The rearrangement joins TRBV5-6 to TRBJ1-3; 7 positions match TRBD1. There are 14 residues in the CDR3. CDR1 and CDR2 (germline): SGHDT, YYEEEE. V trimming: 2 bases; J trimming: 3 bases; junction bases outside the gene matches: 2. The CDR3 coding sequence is TGTGCCAGCAGCTTTGCAGGGGGTGGAAACACCATATATTTT. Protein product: CASSFAGGGNTIYF.

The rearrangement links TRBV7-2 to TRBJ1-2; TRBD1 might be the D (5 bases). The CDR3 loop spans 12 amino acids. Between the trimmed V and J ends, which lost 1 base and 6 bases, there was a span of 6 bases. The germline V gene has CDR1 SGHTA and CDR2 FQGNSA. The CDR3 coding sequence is TGTGCCAGCAGCTTAGGCAGGGATGGCTACACCTTC. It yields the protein CASSLGRDGYTF.

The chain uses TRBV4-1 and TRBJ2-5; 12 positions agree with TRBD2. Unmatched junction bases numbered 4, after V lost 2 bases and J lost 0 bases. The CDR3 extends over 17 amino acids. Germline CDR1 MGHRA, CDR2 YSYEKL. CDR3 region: CASSQYTSGGYQETQYF. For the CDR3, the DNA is TGCGCCAGCAGCCAATACACTAGCGGGGGGTACCAAGAGACCCAGTACTTC.

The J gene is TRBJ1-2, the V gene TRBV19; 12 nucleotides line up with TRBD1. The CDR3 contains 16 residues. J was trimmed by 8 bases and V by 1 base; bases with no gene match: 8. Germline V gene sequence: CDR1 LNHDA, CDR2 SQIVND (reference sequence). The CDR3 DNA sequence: TGTGCCAGTAGTATAGCCCCGGGACAGGGGGCTCGAGGCTACACCTTC. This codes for CASSIAPGQGARGYTF.

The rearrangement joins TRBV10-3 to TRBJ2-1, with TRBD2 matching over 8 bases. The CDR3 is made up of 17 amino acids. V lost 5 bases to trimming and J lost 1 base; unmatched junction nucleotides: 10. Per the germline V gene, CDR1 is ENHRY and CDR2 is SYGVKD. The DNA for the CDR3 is TGTGCCATCAGTCTGCAGACTAGCGTTTCTTCCTACAATGAGCAGTTCTTC. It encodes CAISLQTSVSSYNEQFF.

The CDR3 sequence is CASGRSSNEKLFF. The DNA for the CDR3 is TGTGCCAGCGGGAGGTCTTCTAATGAAAAACTGTTTTTT. The V gene is TRBV6-5, the J gene TRBJ1-4; D remains unclear. The CDR3 contains 13 residues. Germline-derived CDR1 and CDR2 are MNHEY and SVGAGI. V was trimmed by 8 bases and J by 3 bases, leaving 10 bases between them.

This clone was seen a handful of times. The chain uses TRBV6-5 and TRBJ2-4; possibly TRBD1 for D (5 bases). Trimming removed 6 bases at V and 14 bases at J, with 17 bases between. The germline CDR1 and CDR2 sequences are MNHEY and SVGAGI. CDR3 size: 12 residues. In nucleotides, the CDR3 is TGTGCCAGCAGAGCACTCCAGGGCGGAGAGTACTTC. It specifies CASRALQGGEYF.

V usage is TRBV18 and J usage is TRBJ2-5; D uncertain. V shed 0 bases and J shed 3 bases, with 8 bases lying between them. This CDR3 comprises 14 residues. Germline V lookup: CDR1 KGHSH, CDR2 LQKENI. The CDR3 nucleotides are TGTGCCAGCTCACCACCGAACAATAAAGAGACCCAGTACTTC. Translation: CASSPPNNKETQYF.

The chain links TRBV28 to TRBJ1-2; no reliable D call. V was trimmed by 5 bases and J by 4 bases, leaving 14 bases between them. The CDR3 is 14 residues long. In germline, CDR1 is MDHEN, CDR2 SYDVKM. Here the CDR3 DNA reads TGTGCCAGCAGTCGTAAACGAACAAGCTATGGCTACACCTTC. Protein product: CASSRKRTSYGYTF.